The entry that follows covers one T cell receptor beta chain sequence. What this receptor recognizes is not known. No base quality information exists; no much larger clone differs at one position. The immunoSEQ Assay, a bias-controlled multiplex PCR, was used to amplify TCRbeta CDR3 regions from genomic DNA. The paper's processing steps were these. Nucleated cell counts per sample were estimated from amplification of reference gene primers within the assay. To quantify the absolute abundance of each unique TCRbeta CDR3 rearrangement, sequence reads were collapsed and filtered. For each sample, productive Simpson clonality was calculated by taking the square root of Simpson's diversity index across productive rearrangements. The clones in this table, taken by TCRdb from immuneACCESS, are in-frame only. Not every clone is retained; where verified, under half of the shortfall comes from an unresolved V gene, and the cause of the rest is unknown. The D gene and trimming were derived from the DNA, and the V and J assignments and clone size from that table. This sample comprises 250,000 to 300,000 clones, 80% to 95% of them detected only once. The ten top clones hold 1% to 1.3% of the sample.

The data were taken from a study of blood T cell repertoires in COVID-19 (TCRdb year 2020). At the level of the whole study: The collaborator samples originated in the United States, Italy and Spain and spanned the acute and convalescent phases of COVID-19. Samples were obtained from the ongoing ImmuneRACE study (first 160 participants) and from about 1,300 subjects provided by 6 global collaborators. Where available, HLA class I and class II types were taken from metadata supplied by the sample provider and were not determined by assay-based typing. The prospective study material was composed of cDNA or gDNA derived from T cells, B-cell-depleted T cells, or PBMCs. Sample metadata almost always included a de-identified subject ID, COVID-19 status, age in years and sex. The dataset comprised deeply sampled blood TCRbeta repertoires from subjects exposed to, actively infected with, or recovered from COVID-19. The repertoires were released in a freely available public database meant as a resource for research on the immune response to SARS-CoV-2. Summary of the overall study and its limitations: How much clinical and demographic metadata was included differed by source and by participant, and the metadata was provided uncurated.

Enrolling through a virtual design, the prospective study's participants ranged in age from roughly 18 to 100 years and lived across some 22 United States geographic areas. In the prospective study, participants were assigned to cohorts based on the clinical history participants reported in a screening survey and a study questionnaire. Recovered participants in ImmuneRACE Cohort 3 were defined by two consecutive negative NP/OP PCR tests, clearance by a healthcare professional, or resolution of symptoms. In the prospective study, whole blood, serum and a nasopharyngeal or oropharyngeal swab were collected from each participant by mobile phlebotomists. Over an approximately 2-month period, participants in the prospective study had the option of providing additional blood draws and questionnaires. Blood samples from the prospective study were shipped frozen or at room temperature prior to DNA extraction.

Trimmed from V: 1 base; trimmed from J: 3 bases; junction bases lacking a gene match: 5. The germline V gene provides CDR1 SGDLS and CDR2 YYNGEE. The CDR3 runs 15 residues from the cysteine to the phenylalanine. CDR3 DNA is the only sequence kept; it has 45 bases, read in frame from the first base. In this chain, TRBV9 is recombined with TRBJ2-3, with TRBD2 identical over 7 junction bases. The sequence was collected from a woman between 25 and 40 years old who had recovered from COVID-19. The specimen was PBMCs or T cells enriched from blood (not recorded which). At the DNA level, the sequence is TGTGCCAGCAGCGTAATAACTAGCGATACAGATACGCAGTATTTT. Translated, this is CASSVITSDTDTQYF.